The 3 T cell receptor beta chains given below trace back to one sample, sequenced in a study of blood T cell repertoires in COVID-19. Profiling relied on immunoSEQ multiplex PCR, and the TCRdb table lists in-frame clones only, not all of them. The sample shows about 200,000 clones, around four fifths of them seen only once. Sequencing input: peripheral blood. These receptors were obtained from a human donor with acute or convalescent COVID-19. The donor label of this sample is uncertain.

The chain links TRBV7-8 to TRBJ1-1; 8 bases agree with TRBD1. The junction had 8 bases not matched to a gene; V was cut back by 0 bases and J by 11 bases. The CDR3 sequence is 14 residues long. CDR1 SGHVS and CDR2 FQNEAQ come from the germline V gene. The CDR3 protein is CASSLAETGVRAFF. CDR3 nucleotides: TGTGCCAGCAGCTTAGCGGAGACAGGGGTAAGGGCTTTCTTT.

This clone was counted ten times or more. The genes are TRBV14 and TRBJ1-1; no definite D call. The CDR3 length is 16 residues. CDR1 and CDR2 from the germline V gene are SGHDN and FVKESK. V lost 4 bases and J lost 1, with 16 bases in between. CDR3 region: CASSLEGRVWNTEAFF. The CDR3 coding sequence is TGTGCCAGCAGCCTTGAAGGGAGGGTATGGAACACTGAAGCTTTCTTT.

The chain joins TRBV11-2 to TRBJ2-1; TRBD1 might be the D (7 bases). The CDR3 consists of 15 residues. Germline V CDR1 and CDR2: SGHAT, FQNNGV. The V end was cut by 2 bases, the J end by 3 bases, with 11 bases between. The CDR3 DNA is TGTGCCAGCAGCTTACAGCAGGGGGGCTACAATGAGCAGTTCTTC. This encodes CASSLQQGGYNEQFF.